The entry below describes one T cell receptor beta chain. Its antigen is still unknown. The V segment lost 6 bases and the J segment 5 bases; nucleotides outside the gene matches: 11. The CDR3 contains 16 residues. Germline V CDR1 and CDR2: MDHEN, SYDVKM. TCRdb independently ran MiXCR on the reads; one entry per CDR3 protein. The repertoire holds around 440,000 distinct CDR3 sequences, with roughly 12% as singletons. The sample belongs to a study of T cell repertoires in cytomegalovirus infection. The overall study: Public signatures in TCR beta pointed to CMV infection and matching HLA type.

Whole-study findings and limits: The ex vivo response was dominated by HLA-C-restricted CMV-specific TCR beta clonotypes. The cumulative frequency of public TCR beta families identified carriers of CMV plus the relevant HLA.

The J gene is TRBJ2-7, the V gene TRBV28; TRBD1 agrees at 12 bases. Sequences were obtained from PBMCs. The clonotype comes from a human donor in good health (CMV status not recorded). Some clones in this sample may be carry-over from other donors' samples. The CDR3 region is CASSRTGTGGLDEQYF. CDR3 coding DNA: TGTGCCAGCAGCCGCACCGGGACAGGGGGCCTTGACGAGCAGTACTTC.